Listed here is a single T cell receptor (beta chain). Its recognized antigen is unknown. Sequences GTSNPN (CDR1) and SVGIG (CDR2) are obtained from the germline V gene (reference sequence). The CDR3 runs 14 residues from the cysteine to the phenylalanine. Only the CDR3 DNA stays, 42 bases, in frame from base 1. V is trimmed back by 3 bases and J by 6 bases, and the junction contains 11 bases that no gene match accounts for. This record comes from a study of cytomegalovirus exposure and HLA in healthy donors (TCRdb year 2017). At the level of the whole study: According to an earlier analysis of 587 of the donors, about 179 million T cells yielded some 120 million unique TCR beta sequences and around 280 Gb of sequence data. On average, 235,054 unique TCR beta nucleotide sequences were sequenced per donor among more than 350 genotyped donors of the cohort, with approximately 18% of those sequences being non-productive. The T cell repertoires of 666 subjects were profiled by immunosequencing and related to cytomegalovirus serostatus. About five DR-DQ haplotypes were treated as single units for association and clustering because of strong linkage in the cohort. HLA typing covered class I and class II loci at four-digit resolution. In an earlier analysis of roughly 580 of the donors, high-throughput TCR beta sequencing was used to judge whether each TCR beta V gene segment behaved as functional or pseudogenic. Around 320 gigabases of sequencing data and approximately 85 million unique TCR sequences were included in an early release covering about 700 HLA-typed donors. Along with the approximately 700-subject first cohort, a separate validation cohort of about 110 different subjects was used. A later genetic analysis used genome-wide SNP genotypes for about three fifths of the 666 donors, treating that subset as a discovery cohort. A later analysis re-analyzed previously published TCR beta repertoires from roughly 690 donors and added high-resolution HLA genotyping to study TCR occurrence patterns. Typing coverage differed by locus: A, B, C, DRB1 and DQB1 were typed in roughly 629-630 donors, DQA1 in 522, DPA1 in 606, and DPB1 in around 490. The study was designed to test whether signatures of past pathogen exposure could be identified by cataloging public T cell receptors. In the later analysis, no new phenotypic data were used to find candidate immune exposures; instead, reliance was placed on TCR beta sequences and their occurrence across donors. To predict cytomegalovirus infection status, the study combined high-throughput TCR immunosequencing, statistical association of individual TCRs with disease status, and machine learning. Donor age, sex, ethnicity and CMV serostatus were collected together with the repertoire data. Every discovery cohort repertoire had been produced on one sequencing platform. Of the 300 to 450 genotyped donors, around 81% fell in the genetic ancestry cluster associated with self-reported Caucasian donors.

The paper's findings and limits, for the study overall: Some IMGT-functional V segments, including TRBV6-2 and TRBV6-3, could not be told apart with the 87-base-pair reads, so those segments were excluded. Sequencing depth was assumed to be roughly uniform across donors in the presence/absence analyses, though that assumption may not hold. According to a later analysis, TCR association rates differed among HLA loci, with DRB1 alleles showing the most associated TCRs and HLA-C alleles showing the fewest. In a later analysis, most CMV-associated TCR beta chains were found to appear HLA-restricted, with HLA associations seemingly driven largely by CMV exposure. Because counts were too low, roughly 16 rarely observed V segments, including chromosome 9 orphons, were excluded from the earlier analysis of some 590 of the donors. Correlated functional status among segregating V segments might be attributable to linkage disequilibrium, but an unknown experimental factor could not be ruled out. When HLA alleles, especially DR and DQ, strongly co-occurred, TCR associations were difficult to assign to individual alleles. While some public TCRs were present in many individuals, most TCR sequences turned up only very rarely across donors. A cluster of highly shared sequence variants was judged likely to represent a technical artifact of the sequencing pipeline. In an earlier analysis of some 500 of the donors, most TCR beta V segments appeared in productive rearrangements about 90% or about 30% of the time, broadly matching IMGT annotations. This cohort had only TCR beta chains sequenced, and the lack of alpha or paired-chain data limited which features could be detected. The study listed 150 to 200 TCR beta chains as associated with cytomegalovirus. An association between a missense DCLRE1C variant and V-gene and J-gene trimming of TCR beta chains was found in a later genetic analysis and replicated in an independent cohort. Because some donors lacked HLA typing at each locus, the association tests relied only on the typed subset. In a later genetic analysis, fewer N-insertions in productive TCRs were reported among donors in an Asian-associated ancestry cluster than the roughly 700-donor mean. The classifier was reported to diagnose cytomegalovirus status with high specificity and sensitivity in both the original cohort and the validation cohort. Specific HLA alleles were associated with roughly 16,000 TCR beta sequences at a false discovery rate of 0.05 in a later analysis. In a later analysis, HLA-associated TCR beta chains showed more clonal expansion and lower generation probabilities than non-associated chains that were equally common. According to the authors, the approach could potentially be generalized to other disease states and immunological phenotypes. CMV serostatus was the only immune exposure information available for the cohort. A later analysis reported that several top co-occurrence clusters appeared linked to parvovirus B19, influenza, CMV and Epstein-Barr virus. A further reported finding was that TCR beta sequences accurately predicted the HLA-A and HLA-B alleles for most subjects in the first cohort. In vitro tests confirmed that a few of the cytomegalovirus-associated TCR beta chains recognize cytomegalovirus antigens.

Receptor amplification or capture employed the immunoSEQ multiplex PCR assay. For the multiplex PCR, a mixture combining 60 forward primers for TCR Vbeta segments and 13 reverse primers for TCR Jbeta segments was used. The CDR3 region of rearranged TCR beta genes was amplified from genomic DNA by a multiplex PCR assay. On the Illumina HiSeq System, the amplified TCR beta libraries were sequenced as 87-base-pair reads. Processing in the source paper ran as follows. A later analysis tallied around 87 million unique TCR beta chains across the 666 repertoires, and roughly 11 million of those chains were shared by two or more donors. Raw reads were error-corrected and collapsed into unique sequences by a nearest-neighbor algorithm in which closely related sequences were merged to remove PCR and sequencing errors. CDR3 sequences were aligned to IMGT reference sequences to assign V, D and J gene segments. For a sequence to be retained, a match of at least six nucleotides to both a V gene segment and a J gene segment was required. Rearrangements were classified as productive when the CDR3 lacked stop codons and remained in frame with V and J, and all other rearrangements were classified as non-productive. CDR3 was defined according to IMGT convention as the region running from the second conserved V-encoded cysteine to the conserved J-encoded phenylalanine. The earlier analysis of 550 to 650 of the donors excluded any sequence lacking an unambiguous match to a single V gene segment. In an earlier analysis of a few hundred of the donors, V segments were called functional above 56.7% productive rearrangements and were called segregating when the between-donor standard deviation exceeded 5%. A statistical classification framework was developed to diagnose cytomegalovirus status using the catalog of TCR beta chain sequences. V and J gene assignment, in a later analysis, came from comparing TCR nucleotide sequences with IMGT/GENE-DB human TR gene sequences. In a later analysis, CDR3 sequences and most-parsimonious VDJ recombination scenarios were assigned using the TCRdist pipeline. In a later analysis, each TCR beta chain was defined by its CDR3 amino acid sequence together with its V-gene family, and reads lacking a unique V-gene family were excluded. To address suspected cross-contamination and a sequencing artifact, a later analysis removed 550 to 750 highly shared, low-generation-probability nucleotide sequences. For each public chain, a later analysis derived a clonal expansion index from normalized ranks of inferred template counts within each repertoire. Generation probabilities in a later analysis came from a VDJ recombination model fitted to out-of-frame rearrangements, and those results were checked against IGoR. In a later analysis, TCR-TCR, TCR-HLA and TCR-CMV co-occurrence was scored with hypergeometric tests, and a repertoire-size bias correction was applied to TCR pairs. To estimate false discovery rates, a later analysis permuted the HLA or CMV assignments 20 times. In a later analysis, co-occurring TCRs were grouped using DBSCAN, with TCRdist sequence similarity added in when clustering inside HLA-allele-positive subsets. Co-occurrence clustering excluded repertoires with fewer than 30,000 or more than 120,000 public chains, plus five with anomalous nucleotide sharing. In TCRdb, the immuneACCESS table is reduced to in-frame sequences with V and J assigned. These tables do not hold every clone; where another copy was compared, an unresolved V gene accounts for under half, and the others remain unexplained. The DNA gave D and trimming, while V, J and clone size come from that table. The sample table on file contains 80,000 to 95,000 clones. 1.1% of the sample goes to the ten largest clones.

The cohort consisted of 600 to 700 healthy bone marrow donors. Cohort members were all nominally healthy when sampled, although unrecorded immune exposures were likely present. The donor tested CMV seronegative and was one of the 352 seronegative cohort members. A peripheral blood sample was provided by each donor, and peripheral blood mononuclear cells were used for TCR beta sequencing. Genomic DNA was extracted from the blood cell samples with the Qiagen DNeasy Blood Extraction Kit. The material sequenced was PBMCs. This sequence was found in a woman under 40 in good health and CMV-seronegative. The chain links TRBV30 with TRBJ2-7, and 7 bases in between align with TRBD1. The nucleotides are TGTGCCTGGAGCCTGGAAAGGGGGCCGGTCGAGCAGTACTTC. Its protein reads: CAWSLERGPVEQYF. The full variable domain, with segments outside the CDR3 supplied by the reference TRBV30 and TRBJ2-7 proteins, appears as SQTIHQWPATLVQPVGSPLSLECTVEGTSNPNLYWYRQAAGRGLQLLFYSVGIGQISSEVPQNLSASRPQDRQFILSSKKLLLSDSGFYLCAWSLERGPVEQYFGPGTRLTVT.